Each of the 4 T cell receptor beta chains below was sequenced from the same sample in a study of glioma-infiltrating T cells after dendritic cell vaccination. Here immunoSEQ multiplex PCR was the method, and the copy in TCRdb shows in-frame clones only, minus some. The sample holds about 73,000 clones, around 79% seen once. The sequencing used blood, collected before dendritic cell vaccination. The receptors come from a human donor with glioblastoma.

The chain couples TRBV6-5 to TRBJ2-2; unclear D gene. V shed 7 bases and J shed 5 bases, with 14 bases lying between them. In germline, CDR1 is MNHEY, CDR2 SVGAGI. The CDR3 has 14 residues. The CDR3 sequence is CASIRSSATGELFF. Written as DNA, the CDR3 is TGTGCCAGCATTAGATCCAGCGCGACCGGGGAGCTGTTTTTT.

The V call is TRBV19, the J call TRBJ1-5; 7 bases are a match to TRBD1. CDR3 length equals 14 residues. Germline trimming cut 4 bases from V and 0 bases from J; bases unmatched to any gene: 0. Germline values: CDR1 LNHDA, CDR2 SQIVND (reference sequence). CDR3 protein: CASSTGGSNQPQHF. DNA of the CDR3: TGTGCCAGTAGTACAGGGGGTAGCAATCAGCCCCAGCATTTT.

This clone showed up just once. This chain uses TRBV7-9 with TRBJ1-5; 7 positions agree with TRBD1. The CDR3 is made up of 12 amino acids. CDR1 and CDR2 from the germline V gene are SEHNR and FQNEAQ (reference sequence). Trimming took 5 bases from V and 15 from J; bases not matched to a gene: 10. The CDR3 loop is CASSQNDRAGHF. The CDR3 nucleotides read TGTGCCAGCAGCCAGAATGACAGGGCTGGGCATTTT. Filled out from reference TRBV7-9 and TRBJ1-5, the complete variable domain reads DTGVSQNPRHKITKRGQNVTFRCDPISEHNRLYWYRQTLGQGPEFLTYFQNEAQLEKSRLLSDRFSAERPKGSFSTLEIQRTEQGDSAMYLCASSQNDRAGHFGDGTRLSIL.

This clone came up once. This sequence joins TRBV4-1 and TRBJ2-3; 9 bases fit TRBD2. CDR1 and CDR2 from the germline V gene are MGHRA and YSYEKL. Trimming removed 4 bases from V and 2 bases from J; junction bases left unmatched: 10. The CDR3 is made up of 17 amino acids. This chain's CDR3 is CASSLLTSGLYTDTQYF. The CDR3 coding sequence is TGCGCCAGCAGCCTCCTGACTAGCGGCCTCTACACAGATACGCAGTATTTT.